A single T cell receptor beta chain is shown here with its context. This clonotype came up a few times. The target of this receptor is not known. Per-base qualities were not stored, and no clone one base away is much larger. This record comes from a study of patients and donors after allogeneic stem cell transplantation (TCRdb year 2020). The CDR3, from cysteine to phenylalanine, totals 15 residues. The read is trimmed to its CDR3 DNA, 45 bases read in frame from base 1. As encoded in the germline V gene, CDR1 is MGHRA while CDR2 is YSYEKL. V is pared back by 0 bases and J by 1 base, with 9 bases lying between the germline termini. Libraries were prepared through RT-PCR. TCRdb shows the sequencer as NextSeq 550. The public reads were quality trimmed at Q25 with fastp and then assembled into clones with MiXCR by TCRdb, keeping productive beta chains. Each CDR3 protein appears once, grouped with its most common genes and DNA. Here the sample has about a million distinct CDR3 sequences; roughly 17% occur a single time. In total, the top ten clones hold 5% to 6.5% of the sample.

The TCR was taken from a human donor who was either an allogeneic HSCT recipient or a stem cell or donor lymphocyte infusion donor (not recorded which). It is not recorded whose cells these are; they may come from a transplant donor. This receptor chain uses TRBV4-1 and TRBJ1-1; a confident D gene designation cannot be given. The material sequenced was blood, either unsorted or a sorted T cell fraction (not recorded which). This receptor carries the CDR3 CASSQERATNTEAFF. The nucleotide sequence is TGCGCCAGCAGCCAAGAAAGGGCTACGAACACTGAAGCTTTCTTT.